This TCR beta chain was sequenced for a study of blood T cell repertoires in COVID-19. Repertoires were generated with immunoSEQ multiplex PCR, while TCRdb's copy carries only in-frame clones and drops some. The sample includes around 140,000 clones, roughly 84% seen only once; the top ten take about 18%. The germline V gene encodes CDR1 MGHRA and CDR2 YSYEKL. This CDR3 is built from 16 residues. Trimming took off 0 bases at V and 2 bases at J, with 13 bases between the two ends. The specimen was peripheral blood. The receptor was derived from a woman of 80 years or more with acute or convalescent COVID-19. The chain carries TRBV4-1 and TRBJ2-5; D ambiguous. The CDR3: CASSQDPAGLQETQYF. As DNA, the CDR3 is TGCGCCAGCAGCCAAGATCCCGCAGGATTACAAGAGACCCAGTACTTC.